The entry below describes one TCR beta chain. The antigen is not known. The entry originates in a study of blood T cells in healthy people across ages. About the study: Using template switching, researchers captured about one barcoded beta molecule for each two T cells.

Between the trimmed V and J ends, which lost 1 base and 6 bases, there was a span of 13 bases. Germline V gene sequence: CDR1 LGHNA, CDR2 YNFKEQ. This CDR3 is built from 16 residues. Next came a second PCR, run for roughly 6 to 11 cycles, which used a sample-barcoded 5' primer along with a J-beta primer mix. TCRdb redid the calling of the 5' RACE reads with MiXCR, one entry per CDR3 protein. The sample has 800,000 to 950,000 distinct CDR3 sequences, around 29% seen once. Study outcomes and limitations: Donors of long life had a larger count of naive CD4+ cells and greater diversity than aged donors. The unknown donor CMV status may have confounded expanded clonotype changes.

These data were also filed under a second study, of T cells of mothers and their children.

This receptor was obtained from a middle-aged woman in good health. V gene TRBV4-2 combines with J gene TRBJ1-6, with D unclear. The sample taken for sequencing was blood. The CDR3 here is CASSQGGGEINSPLHF. As DNA, the CDR3 is TGTGCCAGCAGCCAAGGGGGTGGGGAGATTAATTCACCCCTCCACTTT.